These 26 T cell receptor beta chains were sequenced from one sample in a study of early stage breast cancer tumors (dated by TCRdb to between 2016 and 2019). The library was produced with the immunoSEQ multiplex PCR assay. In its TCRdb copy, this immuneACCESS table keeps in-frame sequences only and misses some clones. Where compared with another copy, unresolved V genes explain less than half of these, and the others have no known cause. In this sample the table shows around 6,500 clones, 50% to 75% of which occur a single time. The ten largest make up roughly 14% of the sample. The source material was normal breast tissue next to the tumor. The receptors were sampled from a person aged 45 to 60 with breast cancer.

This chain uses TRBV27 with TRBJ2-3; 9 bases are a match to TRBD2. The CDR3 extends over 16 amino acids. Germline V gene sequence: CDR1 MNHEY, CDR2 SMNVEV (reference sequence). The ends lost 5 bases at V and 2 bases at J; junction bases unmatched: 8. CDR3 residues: CASSLTSGPPTDTQYF. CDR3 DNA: TGTGCCAGCAGTCTGACTAGCGGTCCGCCCACAGATACGCAGTATTTT.

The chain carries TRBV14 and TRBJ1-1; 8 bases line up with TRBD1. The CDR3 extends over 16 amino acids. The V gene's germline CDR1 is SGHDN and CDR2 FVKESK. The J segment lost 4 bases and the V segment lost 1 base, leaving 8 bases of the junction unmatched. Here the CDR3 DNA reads TGTGCCAGCAGCCAAGCTGGGGACAGGCTGGGCACTGAAGCTTTCTTT. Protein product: CASSQAGDRLGTEAFF. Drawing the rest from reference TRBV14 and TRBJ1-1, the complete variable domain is EAGVTQFPSHSVIEKGQTVTLRCDPISGHDNLYWYRRVMGKEIKFLLHFVKESKQDESGMPNNRFLAERTGGTYSTLKVQPAELEDSGVYFCASSQAGDRLGTEAFFGQGTRLTVV.

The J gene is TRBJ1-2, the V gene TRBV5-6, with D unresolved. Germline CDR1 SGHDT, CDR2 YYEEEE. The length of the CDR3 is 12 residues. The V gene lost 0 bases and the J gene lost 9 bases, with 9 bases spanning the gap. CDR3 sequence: CASSLGTNRYTF. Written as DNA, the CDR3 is TGTGCCAGCAGCTTGGGCACCAACCGCTACACCTTC.

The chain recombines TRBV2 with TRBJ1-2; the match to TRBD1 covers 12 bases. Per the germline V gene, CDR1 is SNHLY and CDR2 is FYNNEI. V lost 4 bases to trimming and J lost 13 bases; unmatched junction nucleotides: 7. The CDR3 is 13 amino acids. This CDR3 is CASSVGTGGKVTF. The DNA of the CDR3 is TGTGCCAGCAGTGTAGGGACAGGGGGCAAGGTCACCTTC. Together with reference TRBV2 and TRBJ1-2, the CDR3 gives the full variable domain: EPEVTQTPSHQVTQMGQEVILRCVPISNHLYFYWYRQILGQKVEFLVSFYNNEISEKSEIFDDQFSVERPDGSNFTLKIRSTKLEDSAMYFCASSVGTGGKVTFGSGTRLTVV.

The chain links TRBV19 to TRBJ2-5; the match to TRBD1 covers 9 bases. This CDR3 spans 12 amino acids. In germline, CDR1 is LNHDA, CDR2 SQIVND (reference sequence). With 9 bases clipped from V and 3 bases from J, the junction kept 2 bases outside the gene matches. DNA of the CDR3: TGTGCCAGCAGGACAGGGGAAGAGACCCAGTACTTC. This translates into CASRTGEETQYF. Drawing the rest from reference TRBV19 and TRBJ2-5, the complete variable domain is DGGITQSPKYLFRKEGQNVTLSCEQNLNHDAMYWYRQDPGQGLRLIYYSQIVNDFQKGDIAEGYSVSREKKESFPLTVTSAQKNPTAFYLCASRTGEETQYFGPGTRLLVL.

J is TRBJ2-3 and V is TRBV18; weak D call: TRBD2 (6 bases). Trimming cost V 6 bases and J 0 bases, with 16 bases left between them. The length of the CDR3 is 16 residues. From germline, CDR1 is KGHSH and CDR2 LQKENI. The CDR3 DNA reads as TGTGCCAGCTCCCCGAATAGCGGAGCTAGCACAGATACGCAGTATTTT. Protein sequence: CASSPNSGASTDTQYF. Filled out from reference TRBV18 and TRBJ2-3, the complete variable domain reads NAGVMQNPRHLVRRRGQEARLRCSPMKGHSHVYWYRQLPEEGLKFMVYLQKENIIDESGMPKERFSAEFPKEGPSILRIQQVVRGDSAAYFCASSPNSGASTDTQYFGPGTRLTVL.

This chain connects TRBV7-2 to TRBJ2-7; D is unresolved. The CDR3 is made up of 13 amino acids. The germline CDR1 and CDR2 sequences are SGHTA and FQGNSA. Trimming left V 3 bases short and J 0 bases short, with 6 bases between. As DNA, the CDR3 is TGTGCCAGCAGCTTGGCCGGCTCCTACGAGCAGTACTTC. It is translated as CASSLAGSYEQYF.

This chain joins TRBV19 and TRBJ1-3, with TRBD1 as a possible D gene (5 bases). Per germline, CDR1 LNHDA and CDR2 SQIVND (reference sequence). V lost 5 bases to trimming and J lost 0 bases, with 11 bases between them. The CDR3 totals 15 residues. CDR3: CASSRGDSSGNTIYF. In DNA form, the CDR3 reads TGTGCCAGTAGTCGGGGCGATAGCTCTGGAAACACCATATATTTT.

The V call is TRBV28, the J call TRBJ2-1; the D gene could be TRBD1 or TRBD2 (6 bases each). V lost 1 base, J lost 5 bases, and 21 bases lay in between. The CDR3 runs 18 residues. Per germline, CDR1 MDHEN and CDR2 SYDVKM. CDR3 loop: CASSLLEGQMGADNEQFF. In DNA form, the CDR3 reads TGTGCCAGCAGTTTATTGGAGGGTCAAATGGGGGCCGACAATGAGCAGTTCTTC.

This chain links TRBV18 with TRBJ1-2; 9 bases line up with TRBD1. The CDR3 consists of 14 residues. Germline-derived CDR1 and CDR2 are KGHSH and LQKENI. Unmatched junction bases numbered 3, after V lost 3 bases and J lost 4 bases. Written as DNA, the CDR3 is TGTGCCAGCTCACCGGGACAGGGAGGCTATGGCTACACCTTC. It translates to CASSPGQGGYGYTF.

The CDR3 nucleotides read TGTGCCAGCAGTCCACCGGCAGGGGTGGGCTATGGCTACACCTTC. Translated: CASSPPAGVGYGYTF. This chain links TRBV25-1 with TRBJ1-2; maybe TRBD1 (6 bases). V was trimmed by 5 bases and J by 4 bases, leaving 17 bases between them. Per the germline V gene, CDR1 is MGHDK and CDR2 is SYGVNS. CDR3 length: 15 amino acids.

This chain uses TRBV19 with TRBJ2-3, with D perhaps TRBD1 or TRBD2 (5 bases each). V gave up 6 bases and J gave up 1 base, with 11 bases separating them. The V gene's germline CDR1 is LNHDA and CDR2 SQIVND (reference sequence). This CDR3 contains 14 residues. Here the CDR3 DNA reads TGTGCCAGTAGCCGCCGGGACGGCACAGATACGCAGTATTTT. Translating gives CASSRRDGTDTQYF.

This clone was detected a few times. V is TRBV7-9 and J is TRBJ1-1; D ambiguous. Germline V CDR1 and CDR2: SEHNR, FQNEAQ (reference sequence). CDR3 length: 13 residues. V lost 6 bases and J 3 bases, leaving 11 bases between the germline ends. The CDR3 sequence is CASSLTGDTEAFF. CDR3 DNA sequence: TGTGCCAGCAGTCTCACCGGGGACACTGAAGCTTTCTTT.

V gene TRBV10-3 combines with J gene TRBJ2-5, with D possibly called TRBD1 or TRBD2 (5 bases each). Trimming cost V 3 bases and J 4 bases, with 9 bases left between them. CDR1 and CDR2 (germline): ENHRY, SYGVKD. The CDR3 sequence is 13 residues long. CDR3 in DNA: TGTGCCATCAGTGACGGGGCTCGAGAGACCCAGTACTTC. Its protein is CAISDGARETQYF.

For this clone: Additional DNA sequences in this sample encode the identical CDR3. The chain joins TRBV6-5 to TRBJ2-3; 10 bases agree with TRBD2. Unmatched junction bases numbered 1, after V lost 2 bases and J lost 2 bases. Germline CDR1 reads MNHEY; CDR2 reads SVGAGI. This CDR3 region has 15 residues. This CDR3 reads CASSYGTSDTDTQYF. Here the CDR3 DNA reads TGTGCCAGCAGTTACGGGACTAGCGACACAGATACGCAGTATTTT.

The CDR3 spells CASRPPGGTEAFF. The CDR3 nucleotides read TGTGCCAGCCGCCCACCAGGGGGCACTGAAGCTTTCTTT. The V call is TRBV27, the J call TRBJ1-1; 7 bases line up with TRBD1. The CDR3 is 13 residues long. V lost 8 bases and J lost 4; bases outside the gene matches: 7. Germline loops: CDR1 MNHEY, CDR2 SMNVEV (reference sequence).

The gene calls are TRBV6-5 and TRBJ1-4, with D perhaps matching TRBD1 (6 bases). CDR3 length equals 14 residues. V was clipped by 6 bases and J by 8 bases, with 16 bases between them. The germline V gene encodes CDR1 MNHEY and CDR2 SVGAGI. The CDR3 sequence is CASRLQGRHEKLFF. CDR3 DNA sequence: TGTGCCAGCAGGCTTCAGGGGCGCCACGAAAAACTGTTTTTT.

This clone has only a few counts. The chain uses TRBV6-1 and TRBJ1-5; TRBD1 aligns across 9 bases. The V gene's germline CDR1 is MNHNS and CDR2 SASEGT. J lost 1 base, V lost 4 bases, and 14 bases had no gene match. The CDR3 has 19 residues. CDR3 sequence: CASSALRDRVTRSNQPQHF. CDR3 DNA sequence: TGTGCCAGCAGTGCGCTCCGGGACAGGGTAACGAGAAGCAATCAGCCCCAGCATTTT.

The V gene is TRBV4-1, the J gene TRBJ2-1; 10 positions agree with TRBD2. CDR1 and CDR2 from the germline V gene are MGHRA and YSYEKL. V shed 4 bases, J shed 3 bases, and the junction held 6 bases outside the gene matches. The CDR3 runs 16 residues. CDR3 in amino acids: CASSPPASGSYNEQFF. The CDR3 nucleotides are TGCGCCAGCAGCCCCCCCGCTAGCGGGAGCTACAATGAGCAGTTCTTC.

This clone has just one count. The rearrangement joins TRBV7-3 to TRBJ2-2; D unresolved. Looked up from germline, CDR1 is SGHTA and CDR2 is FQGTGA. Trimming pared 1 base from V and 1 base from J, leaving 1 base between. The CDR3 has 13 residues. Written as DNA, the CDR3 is TGTGCCAGCAGCTTAAGGAACACCGGGGAGCTGTTTTTT. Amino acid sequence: CASSLRNTGELFF.

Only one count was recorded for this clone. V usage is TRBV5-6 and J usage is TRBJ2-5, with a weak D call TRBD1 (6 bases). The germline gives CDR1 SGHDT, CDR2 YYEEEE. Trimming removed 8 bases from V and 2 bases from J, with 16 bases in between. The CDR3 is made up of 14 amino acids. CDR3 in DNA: TGTGCCAGAAACTCCCAGGGGTTTCAAGAGACCCAGTACTTC. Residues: CARNSQGFQETQYF.

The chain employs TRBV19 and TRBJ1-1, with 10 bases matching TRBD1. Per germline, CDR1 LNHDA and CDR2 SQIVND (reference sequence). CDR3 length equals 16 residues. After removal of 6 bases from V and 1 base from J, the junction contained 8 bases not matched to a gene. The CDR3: CASRDRGRGKNTEAFF. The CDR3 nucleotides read TGTGCCAGTAGAGACAGGGGGCGTGGGAAGAACACTGAAGCTTTCTTT.

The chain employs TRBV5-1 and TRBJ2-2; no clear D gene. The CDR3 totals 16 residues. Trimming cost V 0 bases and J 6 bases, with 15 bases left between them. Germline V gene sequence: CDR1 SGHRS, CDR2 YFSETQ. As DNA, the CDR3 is TGCGCCAGCAGCTTGGACCAGCTATGGATTGCCGGGGAGCTGTTTTTT. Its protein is CASSLDQLWIAGELFF.

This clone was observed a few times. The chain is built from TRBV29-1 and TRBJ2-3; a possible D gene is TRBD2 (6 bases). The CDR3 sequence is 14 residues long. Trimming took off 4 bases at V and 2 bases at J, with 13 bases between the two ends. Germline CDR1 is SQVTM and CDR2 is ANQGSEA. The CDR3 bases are TGCAGCGTTGTGTGGGGGGTACTCACAGATACGCAGTATTTT. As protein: CSVVWGVLTDTQYF.

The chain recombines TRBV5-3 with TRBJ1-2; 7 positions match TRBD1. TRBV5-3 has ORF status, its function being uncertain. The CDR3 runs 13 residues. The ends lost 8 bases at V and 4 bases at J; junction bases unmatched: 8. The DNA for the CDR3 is TGTGCCAGCAGGGAGGGGACAGCCTATGGCTACACCTTC. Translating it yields CASREGTAYGYTF.

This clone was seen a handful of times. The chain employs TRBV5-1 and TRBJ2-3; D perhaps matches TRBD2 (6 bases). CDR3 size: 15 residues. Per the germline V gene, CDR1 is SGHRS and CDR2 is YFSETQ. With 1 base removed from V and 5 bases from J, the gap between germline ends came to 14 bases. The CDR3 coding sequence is TGCGCCAGCAGCTTGAATGGCGGGATGGGAGATACGCAGTATTTT. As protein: CASSLNGGMGDTQYF.